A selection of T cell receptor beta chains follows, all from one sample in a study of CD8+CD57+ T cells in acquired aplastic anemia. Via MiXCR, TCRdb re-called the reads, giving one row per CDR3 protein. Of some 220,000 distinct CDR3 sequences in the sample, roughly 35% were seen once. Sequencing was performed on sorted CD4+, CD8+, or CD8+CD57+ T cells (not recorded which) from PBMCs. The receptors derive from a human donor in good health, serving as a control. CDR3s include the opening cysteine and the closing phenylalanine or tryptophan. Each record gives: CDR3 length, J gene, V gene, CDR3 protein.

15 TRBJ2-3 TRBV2 CASRERAGGEDTQYF
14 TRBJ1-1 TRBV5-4 CASSPEGSRGEAFF
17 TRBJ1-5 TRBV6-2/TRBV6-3 CASSYRQGFGSNQPQHF
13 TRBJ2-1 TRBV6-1 CASSRKTGYTQFF
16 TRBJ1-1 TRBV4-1 CASSTDRVIRRAEAFF
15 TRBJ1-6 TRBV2 CASSARADRESPLHF
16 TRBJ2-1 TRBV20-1 CSARHAGGRSFDEQFF
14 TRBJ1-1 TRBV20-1 CSAREGSRNTEAFF
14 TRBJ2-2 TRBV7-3 CASSLWGVTGELFF
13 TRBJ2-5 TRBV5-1 CASSFGPEETQYF
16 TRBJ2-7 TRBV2 CASSYPPGQGVYEQYF
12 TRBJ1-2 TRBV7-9 CASSLDYYGYTF
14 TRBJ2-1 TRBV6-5 CASSYKTGFNEQFF
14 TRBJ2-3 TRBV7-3 CASSSGTNTDTQYF
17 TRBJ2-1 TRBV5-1 CASSLGWGASGYNEQFF
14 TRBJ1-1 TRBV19 CASSVRQGYTEAFF
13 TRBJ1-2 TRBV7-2 CASSFPGSYGYTF
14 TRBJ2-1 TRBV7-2 CASSFARGGNEQFF
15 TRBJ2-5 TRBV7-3 CASGPGTSLSETQYF
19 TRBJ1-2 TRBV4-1 CASSQEHWFRDRALYGYTF
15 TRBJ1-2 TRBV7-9 CASSPTRDSGHGYTF
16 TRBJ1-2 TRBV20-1 CSARSSGQGADYGYTF
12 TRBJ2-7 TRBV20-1 CSARDTRGEQYF
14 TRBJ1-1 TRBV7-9 CASSPGTGDTEAFF
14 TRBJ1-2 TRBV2 CASSEQSVGYGYTF
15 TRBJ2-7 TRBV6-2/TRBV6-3 CASSYLAGGFDEQYF
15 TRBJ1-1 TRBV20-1 CSARDDRGPNTEAFF